The clone carrying this TCR beta chain was picked up a small number of times. Its antigen is undetermined. TCRdb passed the 5' RACE reads through MiXCR, listing each CDR3 protein once. The data show fewer than 750,000 distinct CDR3 sequences, around 20% seen once. This specimen belongs to a study of CD8 T cells in ankylosing spondylitis. Study-level points and caveats: Characteristic, it appeared, of ankylosing spondylitis blood was a TCR beta motif of roughly 8 highly homologous variants. In reactive arthritis synovial fluid and blood, some motif variants had been reported before. CD8+ disease-linked clones were present at relatively low frequencies in blood.

Germline V lookup: CDR1 SNHLY, CDR2 FYNNEI. The CDR3 has 15 residues. The V end lost 9 bases, the J end lost 2 bases, and 17 bases lay between the germline ends. This clonotype was sampled from a male donor with ankylosing spondylitis. The rearrangement links TRBV2 to TRBJ2-1; D may be TRBD1 (6 bases). Sequencing was done on a sample of blood, either unsorted or a sorted T cell fraction (not recorded which). This chain's CDR3 is CASSDRKGAYNEQFF. In DNA form, the CDR3 reads TGTGCCAGTTCGGATAGGAAGGGGGCCTACAATGAGCAGTTCTTC.